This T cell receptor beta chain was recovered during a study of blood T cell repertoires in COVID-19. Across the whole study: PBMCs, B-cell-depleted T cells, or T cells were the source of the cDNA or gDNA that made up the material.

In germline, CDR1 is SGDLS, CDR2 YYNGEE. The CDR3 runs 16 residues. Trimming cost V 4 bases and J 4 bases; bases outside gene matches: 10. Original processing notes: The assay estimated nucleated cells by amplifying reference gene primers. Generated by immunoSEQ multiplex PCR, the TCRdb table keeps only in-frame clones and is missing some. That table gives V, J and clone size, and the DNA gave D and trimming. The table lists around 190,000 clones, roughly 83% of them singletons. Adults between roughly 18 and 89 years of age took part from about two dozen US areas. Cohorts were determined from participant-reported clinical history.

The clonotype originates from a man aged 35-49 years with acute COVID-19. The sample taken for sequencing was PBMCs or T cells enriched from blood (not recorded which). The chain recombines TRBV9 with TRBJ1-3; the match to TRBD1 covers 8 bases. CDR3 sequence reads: CASSTHQGAKGNTIYF. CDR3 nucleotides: TGTGCCAGCAGCACACACCAGGGGGCTAAAGGAAACACCATATATTTT.